This TCR beta chain was captured by sequencing in a study of T cell responses to AZD1222 COVID-19 vaccine. Study at large: Analyses pooled second doses at about 4 or about 12 weeks.

The protocol was immunoSEQ multiplex PCR, while the TCRdb copy is restricted to in-frame clones and leaves out a portion. This table has about 120,000 clones, about nine tenths appearing once. Regarding this clone: Its target is not known.

Study outcomes and limitations: Following two doses of AZD1222, Spike-specific TCR breadth and depth rose. Of spike-specific TCRs, nearly half reportedly target regions left unmutated in variants. Most donors were white British and more were female, and clonal diversity was possibly underestimated.

The germline gives CDR1 SQVTM, CDR2 ANQGSEA. Trimming stripped 4 bases from V and 8 bases from J, with 12 bases between. The CDR3 contains 12 residues. The chain uses TRBV29-1 and TRBJ2-1; no clear D gene. The source of this sequence is an adult in good health. Material: peripheral blood, obtained on day 0 of AZD1222 vaccination. In nucleotides, the CDR3 is TGCAGCGTTGTAGTACTGCCCCATGAGCAGTTCTTC. Translated: CSVVVLPHEQFF.